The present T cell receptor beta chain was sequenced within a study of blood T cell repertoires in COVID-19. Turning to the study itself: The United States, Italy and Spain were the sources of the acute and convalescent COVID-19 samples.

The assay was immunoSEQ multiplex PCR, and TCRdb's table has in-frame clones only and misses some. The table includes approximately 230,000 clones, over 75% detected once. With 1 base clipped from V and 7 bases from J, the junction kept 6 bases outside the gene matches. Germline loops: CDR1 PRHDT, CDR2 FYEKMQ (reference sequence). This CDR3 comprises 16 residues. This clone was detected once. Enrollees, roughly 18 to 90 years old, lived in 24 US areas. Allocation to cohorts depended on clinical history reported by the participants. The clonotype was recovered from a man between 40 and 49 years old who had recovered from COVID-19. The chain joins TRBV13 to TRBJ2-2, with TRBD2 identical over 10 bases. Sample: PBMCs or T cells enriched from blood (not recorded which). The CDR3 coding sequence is TGTGCCAGCAGCTTAGAGGCTAGCGGGAGAGGCGGGGAGCTGTTTTTT. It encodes CASSLEASGRGGELFF. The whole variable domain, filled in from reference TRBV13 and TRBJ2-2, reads AAGVIQSPRHLIKEKRETATLKCYPIPRHDTVYWYQQGPGQDPQFLISFYEKMQSDKGSIPDRFSAQQFSDYHSELNMSSLELGDSALYFCASSLEASGRGGELFFGEGSRLTVL.